A single sample is the source of the 9 T cell receptor beta chains below, sequenced in a study of early T cells in non-severe SARS-CoV-2 infection. From the 5' RACE reads, TCRdb called clonotypes with MiXCR, one entry per CDR3 protein. The sample holds approximately 68,000 distinct CDR3 sequences, around 10% seen once. Material: whole blood, obtained at baseline. The receptors derive from an adult who was a healthcare worker with PCR-confirmed SARS-CoV-2 infection or an uninfected control (not recorded which).

At least ten counts were recorded for this clonotype. The rearrangement joins TRBV10-3 to TRBJ2-3, with TRBD1 identical over 7 bases. The junction had 2 bases not matched to a gene; V was cut back by 3 bases and J by 2 bases. There are 14 residues in the CDR3. CDR1 ENHRY and CDR2 SYGVKD come from the germline V gene. CDR3 in amino acids: CAISDRGTTDTQYF. DNA for the CDR3: TGTGCCATCAGTGACAGGGGGACCACAGATACGCAGTATTTT.

The V and J genes are TRBV20-1 and TRBJ2-7; the match to TRBD2 covers 11 bases. V was pared by 7 bases and J by 2 bases, with 4 bases of the junction left unmatched. Germline V gene lookup returns CDR1 DFQATT and CDR2 SNEGSKA (reference sequence). The CDR3 contains 13 residues. CDR3 region: CSVGGLAAYEQYF. As DNA, the CDR3 is TGCAGTGTCGGGGGACTAGCGGCCTACGAGCAGTACTTC.

The table lists this clonotype with a few counts. The chain carries TRBV7-2 and TRBJ1-2, with 9 bases that match TRBD1. V lost 5 bases and J lost 3; bases outside the gene matches: 1. Germline V gene sequence: CDR1 SGHTA, CDR2 FQGNSA. The CDR3 covers 13 residues. The CDR3 region is CASSRDRDYGYTF. DNA for the CDR3: TGTGCCAGCAGCCGGGACAGGGACTATGGCTACACCTTC.

This clonotype was detected only a few times. The chain carries TRBV7-2 and TRBJ2-7; a possible D gene is TRBD1 (5 bases). The ends were cut back, 5 bases at V and 4 bases at J, with 18 bases in the middle. The germline V gene encodes CDR1 SGHTA and CDR2 FQGNSA. The CDR3 is 15 amino acids. This CDR3 is CASSPNRQSPYEQYF. CDR3 coding DNA: TGTGCCAGCAGCCCTAATCGACAGTCTCCATACGAGCAGTACTTC.

This clonotype occurred a few times. CDR3 in DNA: TGTGCCAGCAGTTTTGATCCAAGGGGAGGCTATGGCTACACCTTC. Amino acids: CASSFDPRGGYGYTF. The chain is built from TRBV12-3 or TRBV12-4 and TRBJ1-2, with a weak D call TRBD1 (5 bases). The CDR3 consists of 15 residues. The V gene lost 3 bases and the J gene lost 4 bases, with 15 bases spanning the gap.

This clonotype appeared a few times. The chain is built from TRBV4-3 and TRBJ2-7; D tentatively fits TRBD1 or TRBD2 (5 bases each). Germline CDR1 LGHNA, CDR2 YSLEER. V was clipped by 0 bases and J by 3 bases, with 12 bases between them. The CDR3 is made up of 15 amino acids. CDR3 nucleotide sequence: TGCGCCAGCAGCCAAGATCGGTGGGGGAGCTACGAGCAGTACTTC. It encodes CASSQDRWGSYEQYF.

This chain joins TRBV20-1 and TRBJ2-7; a weak D match, TRBD1 (6 bases). Germline assignment: CDR1 DFQATT and CDR2 SNEGSKA (reference sequence). V was cut by 3 bases and J by 3 bases, with 12 bases left in between. The CDR3 sequence is 13 residues long. CDR3 in DNA: TGCAGTGCTAGTACTCCGGACAGCTACGAGCAGTACTTC. Translation: CSASTPDSYEQYF.

In this sample, this clonotype turned up a few times. J is TRBJ1-6 and V is TRBV29-1, with a weak D call TRBD1 (5 bases). The V end lost 5 bases, the J end lost 6 bases, and 11 bases lay between the germline ends. The CDR3 contains 13 residues. CDR1 and CDR2 (germline): SQVTM, ANQGSEA. CDR3 sequence reads: CSVQGEGNSPLHF. The DNA of the CDR3 is TGCAGCGTTCAGGGTGAAGGTAATTCACCCCTCCACTTT.

This clonotype turned up a few times. The chain uses TRBV7-9 and TRBJ2-1; perhaps D is TRBD1 or TRBD2 (5 bases each). V lost 5 bases to trimming and J lost 0 bases, with 11 bases between them. Per the germline V gene, CDR1 is SEHNR and CDR2 is FQNEAQ (reference sequence). The CDR3 runs 15 residues. The CDR3 sequence: CASSPGACSYNEQFF. CDR3 nucleotide sequence: TGTGCCAGCAGCCCCGGGGCCTGCTCCTACAATGAGCAGTTCTTC.